This entry concerns a single T cell receptor (beta chain). Its target is unknown. Germline values: CDR1 MGHRA, CDR2 YSYEKL. This CDR3 region has 14 residues. V lost 3 bases to trimming and J lost 5 bases; unmatched junction nucleotides: 4. Tumor samples were taken before definitive surgery or chemotherapy. Using immunoSEQ multiplex PCR, the repertoire was profiled, and TCRdb retains in-frame clones only, with some absent. In the table there are about 33,000 clones, approximately 81% of which are singletons. This sample was taken from a study of high-grade serous ovarian cancer treatment subgroups. Background on the study: Mean per sample: about 14,000 reads, more than 6,500 unique TCR beta rearrangements.

Overall study results and limits: Tumors within one patient showed repertoire similarity of 0.11 to 0.79. CDR1 and CDR2 were left unanalyzed; analyses focused on CDR3.

The rearrangement joins TRBV4-1 to TRBJ2-3; 8 nucleotides match TRBD1. The TCR comes from a human donor with high-grade serous ovarian cancer. Sequencing input: tumor tissue. The CDR3 bases are TGCGCCAGCAGCCAGGACAGGGCAGGAGATACGCAGTATTTT. It codes for CASSQDRAGDTQYF.